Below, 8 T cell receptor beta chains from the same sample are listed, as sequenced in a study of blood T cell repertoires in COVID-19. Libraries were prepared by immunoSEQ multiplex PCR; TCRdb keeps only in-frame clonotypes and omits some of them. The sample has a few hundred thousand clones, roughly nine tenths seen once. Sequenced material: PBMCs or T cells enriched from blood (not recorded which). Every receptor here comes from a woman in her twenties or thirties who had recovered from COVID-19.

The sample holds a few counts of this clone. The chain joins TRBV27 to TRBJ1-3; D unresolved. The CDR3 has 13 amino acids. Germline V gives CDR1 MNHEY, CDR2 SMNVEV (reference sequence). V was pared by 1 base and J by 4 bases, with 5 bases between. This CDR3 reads CASSLYAGNTIYF. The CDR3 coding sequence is TGTGCCAGCAGTTTATATGCGGGAAACACCATATATTTT.

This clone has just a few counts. CDR3 sequence reads: CASSLTQGWLNTEAFF. Written as DNA, the CDR3 is TGTGCCAGCAGTTTAACACAGGGTTGGTTGAACACTGAAGCTTTCTTT. J is TRBJ1-1 and V is TRBV28, with D perhaps matching TRBD1 (6 bases). CDR1 is MDHEN, CDR2 SYDVKM, per germline. V was trimmed by 2 bases and J by 0 bases, leaving 13 bases between them. The CDR3 has 16 amino acids.

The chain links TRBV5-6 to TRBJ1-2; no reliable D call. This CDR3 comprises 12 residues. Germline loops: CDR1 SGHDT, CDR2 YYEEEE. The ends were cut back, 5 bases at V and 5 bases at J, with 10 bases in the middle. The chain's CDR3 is CASRLTEYGYTF. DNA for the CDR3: TGTGCCAGCAGGTTGACGGAGTATGGCTACACCTTC.

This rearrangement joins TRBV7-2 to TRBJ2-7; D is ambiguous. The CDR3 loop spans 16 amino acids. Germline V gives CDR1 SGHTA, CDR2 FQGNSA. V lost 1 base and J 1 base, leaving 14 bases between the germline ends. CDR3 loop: CASSLERSRGSYEQYF. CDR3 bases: TGTGCCAGCAGCTTAGAGCGCAGCCGTGGATCCTACGAGCAGTACTTC.

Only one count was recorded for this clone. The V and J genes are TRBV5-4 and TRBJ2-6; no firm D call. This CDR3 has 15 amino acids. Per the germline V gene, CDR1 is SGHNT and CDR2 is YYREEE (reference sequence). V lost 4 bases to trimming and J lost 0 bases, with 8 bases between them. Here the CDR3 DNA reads TGTGCCAGCAGCCCTAGTAGCTCTGGGGCCAACGTCCTGACTTTC. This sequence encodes CASSPSSSGANVLTF.

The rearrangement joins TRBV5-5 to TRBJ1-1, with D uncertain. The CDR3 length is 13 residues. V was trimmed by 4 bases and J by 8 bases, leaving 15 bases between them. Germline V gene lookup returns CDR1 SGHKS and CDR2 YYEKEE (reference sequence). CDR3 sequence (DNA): TGTGCCAGCAGCCTCCAATTGGGCACCGAAGCTTTCTTT. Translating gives CASSLQLGTEAFF.

The CDR3 loop is CASMGGQGSANEQFF. CDR3 nucleotides: TGTGCCAGCATGGGAGGACAGGGGTCCGCCAATGAGCAGTTCTTC. This chain connects TRBV2 to TRBJ2-1, with TRBD1 identical over 9 bases. The CDR3 runs 15 residues. Losses at the gene ends were 7 bases for V and 6 bases for J; bases not matched to a gene: 10. Germline CDR1 and CDR2: SNHLY and FYNNEI.

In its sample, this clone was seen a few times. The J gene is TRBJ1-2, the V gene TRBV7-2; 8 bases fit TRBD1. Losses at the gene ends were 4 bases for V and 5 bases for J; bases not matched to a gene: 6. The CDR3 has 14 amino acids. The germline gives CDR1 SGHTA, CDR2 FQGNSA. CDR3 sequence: CASSYAGQEYGYTF. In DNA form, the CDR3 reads TGTGCCAGCAGCTACGCGGGACAGGAATATGGCTACACCTTC.